A selection of T cell receptor beta chains follows, all from one sample in a study of tumor-infiltrating lymphocytes in primary liver carcinoma. TCRdb processed the multiplex PCR reads anew with MiXCR; each CDR3 protein has one entry. The sample contains 45,000 to 55,000 distinct CDR3 sequences, 60% to 75% of which appear only once. Sequencing was performed on liver tumor tissue from sampling region 2. These receptors were taken from a man aged 40-50 years with primary liver carcinoma and hepatitis B virus infection. Each CDR3 is given with its conserved first and last residue. D genes are given only for firm matches. Clone size, where shown, is once, few, many, or a class for clones that have expanded.

clone_size d_call j_call v_call cdr3_nt cdr3_aa
- - TRBJ2-2 TRBV7-8 TGTGACTGCAGCTTAATCCGACTCCCGAACACCGGGGAGCTGTTTTTT CDCSLIRLPNTGELFF
- - TRBJ2-7 TRBV6-6 TGTGCCAGCAGGGTTATCGGGGGCCCTTACGAGCAGTACTTC CASRVIGGPYEQYF
- - TRBJ2-3 TRBV11-2 TGTGCCAGCAGCCCTGATGACCCCCTGCAGATAGCGAGAAGCACAGATGCGCAGTACTTT CASSPDDPLQIARSTDAQYF
medium-sized - TRBJ2-7 TRBV28 TGTGCCAGCAGTTTAGAGGAGGGGGACACTTTCGCCTACGAGCAGTACTTC CASSLEEGDTFAYEQYF
once - TRBJ2-2 TRBV7-8 TGTGCCAGCAGATTACCCTCACCCAGGGAGCTGTTTTTT CASRLPSPRELFF
many TRBD2 TRBJ2-7 TRBV6-5 TGTGCCAGCAGTCGGGGACTAGCGGGAGGCTACGAGCAGTACTTC CASSRGLAGGYEQYF
- - TRBJ1-3 TRBV4-2 TGTGCCAGCAGCCAGGCCTGGGGCTCTAGAATCACCATATATTTT CASSQAWGSRITIYF
- - TRBJ1-5 TRBV28 TGTGCCAGCCGTTTAACCAGGGACGATCAGCCCCAGCATTTT CASRLTRDDQPQHF
many TRBD1 TRBJ2-7 TRBV29-1 TGCAGCGCCTCCGCCGGGACAGACTACGAGCAGTACTTC CSASAGTDYEQYF
- - TRBJ2-4 TRBV6-5 TGTGCCAACAGCTACTCGAGGGAGGGGGGAGACATTCAGTACTTC CANSYSREGGDIQYF
- - TRBJ1-2 TRBV29-1 TGCATCGTTGAAGCACCAGGAGTTGGTGGCTATACCTTC CIVEAPGVGGYTF
- - TRBJ2-3 TRBV6-1 TGTGCCAACAGTGAACCAGTTAGCGAGCCGTATAGCACAGATACGCAGTATTTT CANSEPVSEPYSTDTQYF
- - TRBJ2-1 TRBV6-6 TGTGCCAGCGGCCGGACGGAGTGCAATGAGCAGTTCTTC CASGRTECNEQFF
- - TRBJ2-2 TRBV4-2 TGTGCCAGCAGCCAAGACCTACAGGGATCCGAGGAGATGTTTTTT CASSQDLQGSEEMFF
- - TRBJ2-5 TRBV12-3/TRBV12-4 TGTGTCAGCAGCGTAACGGGAACTAGCCGTGAGACCCAGTACTTC CVSSVTGTSRETQYF
- TRBD1 TRBJ2-7 TRBV7-9 TGTGTCAGCAGTCTCACAGGGGGTGGCTACAAGCAGTACTTC CVSSLTGGGYKQYF
- TRBD1 TRBJ2-1 TRBV13 TGTGCCTGGAGCTTAGGACAGGGGGGGACCTTC CAWSLGQGGTF
many - TRBJ2-3 TRBV5-5 TGTGCCAGCAGCTATCTGGACAGAAGCACAGATACGCAGTATTTT CASSYLDRSTDTQYF
many - TRBJ2-5 TRBV13 TGTGCCAGCAGCTCCCCGACCGACCAAGAGACCCAGTACTTC CASSSPTDQETQYF
- - TRBJ2-1 TRBV29-1 TGCAGCGTTGTTGGACATGGAGCTTTCTATGAGCAGTTCTTC CSVVGHGAFYEQFF
many - TRBJ1-4 TRBV25-1 TGTGCCAGCAGTGAAATCGAGGGGAAGGGTGGTGAAAAACTGTTTTTT CASSEIEGKGGEKLFF
- - TRBJ2-7 TRBV6-2/TRBV6-3 TGTGCCAGCAGCTACAATCCATACGAGCGGTACTTC CASSYNPYERYF
- - TRBJ2-3 TRBV28 TGTGCCAGCAGTTCCCGAGAGGGTAAACGGACAGATATGCAGTATTTT CASSSREGKRTDMQYF
many TRBD2 TRBJ2-1 TRBV4-1 TGCGCCAGCAGCCAGTCGGGACTAGCGGCGGGTAATGAGCAGTTCTTC CASSQSGLAAGNEQFF
- - TRBJ2-7 TRBV2 TGTGCCAGCGGTGATAGGCAGTCCTACGAGCAGTACTTC CASGDRQSYEQYF
- - TRBJ2-5 TRBV29-1 TGCAGCGGCAGAGCGAGAGAGGAGACCCAGTACTTC CSGRAREETQYF
many - TRBJ1-3 TRBV28 TGTGCCAGCAGGACGGACAGTCCTGGAAACACCATATATTTT CASRTDSPGNTIYF
- TRBD2 TRBJ2-1 TRBV6-1 TGTGCCAGCAATGTGAGCCTAGCGGAATTCAATGAGCATTTCTTC CASNVSLAEFNEHFF
many - TRBJ1-1 TRBV5-6 TGTGCCAGCAGCTTGGATAGTACGAGAAGGGGGGCCACTGAAGCTTTCTTT CASSLDSTRRGATEAFF
many - TRBJ2-1 TRBV6-2/TRBV6-3 TGTGCCAGCAGTTATGAGCGTTACAATGAGCAGTTCTTC CASSYERYNEQFF
- TRBD2 TRBJ2-1 TRBV4-2 TGTGCCAGCAGCATAACCGGGACTAGCGGGGACAGTGAGCAATTCTTC CASSITGTSGDSEQFF
- - TRBJ2-6 TRBV6-5 TGTGCCAGCAGTTACTTAGGCGGCTCTAGGACCAACGTCCTGACTTTC CASSYLGGSRTNVLTF
- - TRBJ1-2 TRBV21-1 TGTGCCAGTAGCAAAGCGACAGGGGGGGCCTATGGCTACACCTTC CASSKATGGAYGYTF
- - TRBJ2-2 TRBV7-3 TGTGCCAGCAGCTACGAGTGGGAGCACGGGGAGCTGTTTTTT CASSYEWEHGELFF
- TRBD1 TRBJ2-3 TRBV11-2 TGTGCCAGCAACTCTCGGGACAGCACAGATACGCGGTATTTT CASNSRDSTDTRYF
many TRBD1 TRBJ1-6 TRBV6-6 TGTGCCAGCAGTCCTCCGGGACAGGGGAATAATTCACCCCTCCACTTT CASSPPGQGNNSPLHF
- - TRBJ1-1 TRBV5-5 TGTGCCAGCAGCTCGGGAGGTTACACTGAGGCTTTCTTT CASSSGGYTEAFF
- - TRBJ2-7 TRBV6-2/TRBV6-3 TGTGCCAGTGCTATCGGGAACTCCTACGAGCAGTACTTC CASAIGNSYEQYF
many - TRBJ1-4 TRBV24-1 TGTGCCACCAGGCCCCGGGAAAAACTGTTTTTT CATRPREKLFF
- - TRBJ1-1 TRBV6-5 TGTGCCAGTAGTTACCAGAGAAGAGGGACTGAAGCTTTATTT CASSYQRRGTEALF
- - TRBJ2-3 TRBV6-2/TRBV6-3 TGTGCCAGCAGACTCTTGGCGGACCCAAGCACAGATACGCAGTATTTC CASRLLADPSTDTQYF
- TRBD2 TRBJ2-3 TRBV10-3 TGTGCCTTCAGTGCGCGGATTTTAGCGGGACTTAGTACAGATACGCGGTATTTT CAFSARILAGLSTDTRYF
- - TRBJ2-7 TRBV4-1 TGCGCCGGCAGCTTAGTGAGTACGGGAGTCGGCTGCGAGCAGTACTTC CAGSLVSTGVGCEQYF
many TRBD1 TRBJ2-7 TRBV12-3/TRBV12-4 TGTGCCAGCAGCACGGGACAGGCTCTCGGCGAGCAGTACTTC CASSTGQALGEQYF
- - TRBJ1-5 TRBV4-2 TGTCCCAGCAGCCAATTAGAGACGCGGCAGCCCCAGCATTTT CPSSQLETRQPQHF
- - TRBJ2-5 TRBV29-1 TGCAGTTTTGAAGATCGGCAAGGGGCAGAGACCCAGTACTTC CSFEDRQGAETQYF
- TRBD1 TRBJ2-2 TRBV11-2 TGTGCCATGGGACAGGGAAACACCGGGGGGCTGTTTTTT CAMGQGNTGGLFF
many - TRBJ2-1 TRBV12-3/TRBV12-4 TGTGCCAGCAGTCGTCAGAATGAGCAGTTCTTC CASSRQNEQFF
once - TRBJ2-2 TRBV4-1 TGTGCCAGCAGCCAAGACAGTGGGGTCGGGGAGCTGCTTTTT CASSQDSGVGELLF
- TRBD1 TRBJ1-1 TRBV6-1 TGTGCCAGCAGTGCACTCCCGGGACAGGAATGGCCTTTCTTT CASSALPGQEWPFF